The entry below describes one T cell receptor (beta chain). Which antigen it targets is not known. Base qualities are not provided; no much larger clone lies one nucleotide away. The CDR3 goes from the cysteine to the valine over 13 residues. The read is trimmed to its CDR3 DNA, 39 bases read in frame from base 1. CDR1 and CDR2 are drawn from the germline V gene: SGHTA, FQGNSA. V loses 5 bases, J loses 6 bases, and the germline ends lie 14 bases apart. Receptor amplification or capture employed PCR. Sequencing was carried out with an Illumina HiSeq 2500. To reduce PCR and sequencing biases, unique molecular identifiers were built into the TCR beta cDNA libraries. Every 1 to 10 million input T cells yielded approximately 500,000 cDNA molecules, meaning each molecule approximated one T cell. The same protocol used for the earlier healthy control dataset was applied to prepare and sequence the patient libraries. Samples belonging to the same batch were prepared together, multiplexed and sequenced on a shared HiSeq lane. The authors' analysis ran thus. Raw barcoded reads were processed with MIGEC, and single-read molecular identifier groups were discarded before consensus assembly and CDR3 extraction. VDJtools was used for post-analysis of the clonotype tables, with diversity normalized by down-sampling every dataset to the smallest sample size. In repertoire overlap clustering, CDR3 amino acid sequences, but not nucleotide sequences, were matched to correct batch-related cross-sample contamination. TCRdb ran its own pipeline on the public reads, namely fastp trimming at Q25 and MiXCR clone calling, and kept in-frame beta chains. Rows with one shared CDR3 protein collapse into an entry with the most common genes and DNA. These V and J calls originate from TCRdb's pipeline instead of the authors' own analysis. The sample includes 550,000 to 700,000 distinct CDR3 sequences, with roughly two fifths observed a single time. The ten largest account for around 1.7% of the sample.

This specimen belongs to a study of post-analysis software for immune sequencing data (dated by TCRdb to the mid-2010s). Describing the broader study: Recorded disease courses included relapsing-remitting, secondary progressive and progressive-relapsing multiple sclerosis, with some patients lacking subtype annotation. The multiple sclerosis patient repertoires were compared with more than 9 previously published healthy control repertoires from donors aged roughly 6 to 25 years. A subset of samples was prepared in parallel using single-end sample barcoding, then pooled and co-amplified after Illumina adapter ligation.

General study outcomes and caveats: The multiple sclerosis patient group was slightly younger than the control group. Direct clustering with F measure showed strong co-clustering of samples prepared in the same batch, prompting a batch-effect correction. Significantly higher frequencies in patients than in controls were found for about five TRBV segments, including TRBV5-6, TRBV5-1 and TRBV20-1. Normalized Chao1 diversity was significantly lower in multiple sclerosis patients than controls, suggesting substantial peripheral T-cell clonal expansion.

To demonstrate the VDJtools post-analysis software, the study profiled TCR beta repertoires from the peripheral blood of about 13 young patients with multiple sclerosis. The patients with multiple sclerosis were children and adolescents between about 6 and 15 years of age. The receptor comes from a girl between 10 and 17 years old with multiple sclerosis. Sequencing was carried out using blood. The chain was built from TRBV7-2 and TRBJ2-7, with the D call perhaps TRBD1 or TRBD2, each one matching 5 bases. The nucleotide sequence is TGTGCCAGCAGCCCCCCGTCTGGGGGCGAGCAGTACGTC. This gives the protein CASSPPSGGEQYV.